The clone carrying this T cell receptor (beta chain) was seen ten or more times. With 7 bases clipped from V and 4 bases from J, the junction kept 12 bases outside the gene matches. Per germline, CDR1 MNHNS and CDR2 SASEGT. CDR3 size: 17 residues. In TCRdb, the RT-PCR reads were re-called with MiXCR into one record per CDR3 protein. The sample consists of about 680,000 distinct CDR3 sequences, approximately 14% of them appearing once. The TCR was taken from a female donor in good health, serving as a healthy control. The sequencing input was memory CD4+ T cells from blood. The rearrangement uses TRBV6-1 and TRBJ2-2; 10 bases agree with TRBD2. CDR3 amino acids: CASNGIGVAGGTGELFF. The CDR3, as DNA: TGTGCCAGCAATGGTATAGGGGTAGCGGGAGGCACCGGGGAGCTGTTTTTT.